Following are 28 T cell receptor beta chains from one sample sequenced in a study of beta chain features in type 1 diabetes (dated by TCRdb to the late 2010s). The receptor library was made with the immunoSEQ multiplex PCR assay. The entire amount of isolated RNA was reverse transcribed using the High Capacity cDNA Reverse Transcription Kit, so the sequenced TCRB transcripts were expressed ones. The source is immuneACCESS, and TCRdb retained only in-frame sequences with V and J called. Part of the clones is not carried over; for the studies checked, unresolved V genes explain less than half of this, and the remainder is unexplained. Across this sample there are about 160,000 clones, with about 9.1% seen only once. The biggest ten clones account for around 2.5% of the sample. Sequencing was done on a sample of central memory CD4+ T cells from blood. The receptors derive from a woman aged 18-29 years in good health.

This clone was detected many times. The chain couples TRBV4-1 to TRBJ2-1; D remains unclear. The V end was cut by 3 bases, the J end by 1 base, with 13 bases between. The CDR3 sequence is 16 residues long. Germline V gives CDR1 MGHRA, CDR2 YSYEKL. The CDR3 nucleotides read TGCGCCAGCAGCCACCTTGACTTAATGTCCTACAATGAGCAGTTCTTC. Protein sequence: CASSHLDLMSYNEQFF.

The chain couples TRBV11-3 to TRBJ1-1; a possible D gene is TRBD1 (5 bases). Germline V CDR1 and CDR2: SGHNT, YENEEA. The CDR3 has 16 residues. V lost 1 base, J lost 0 bases, and 12 bases lay in between. For the CDR3, the DNA is TGTGCCAGCAGCTTAGGGAGACAGATCATGAACACTGAAGCTTTCTTT. Protein sequence: CASSLGRQIMNTEAFF. Complete variable domain (other parts from reference TRBV11-3 and TRBJ1-1): EAGVVQSPRYKIIEKKQPVAFWCNPISGHNTLYWYLQNLGQGPELLIRYENEEAVDDSQLPKDRFSAERLKGVDSTLKIQPAELGDSAVYLCASSLGRQIMNTEAFFGQGTRLTVV.

This clone was detected a few times. This chain uses TRBV2 with TRBJ1-1; D is perhaps TRBD1 (6 bases). V lost 3 bases and J 8 bases, leaving 16 bases between the germline ends. Germline CDR1 and CDR2: SNHLY and FYNNEI. The CDR3 totals 14 residues. CDR3 protein: CASSERGRAAEAFF. The DNA for the CDR3 is TGTGCCAGCAGTGAGAGGGGGAGGGCTGCCGAAGCTTTCTTT.

This chain links TRBV5-1 with TRBJ2-1; perhaps TRBD1 as D (6 bases). Germline CDR1 reads SGHRS; CDR2 reads YFSETQ. This CDR3 is built from 16 residues. The ends were cut back, 2 bases at V and 2 bases at J, with 14 bases in the middle. CDR3 protein: CASSLRQGSTYNEQFF. In DNA, the CDR3 is TGCGCCAGCAGCTTAAGGCAGGGGAGCACCTACAATGAGCAGTTCTTC.

This clone was counted only a few times. The V gene is TRBV7-2, the J gene TRBJ1-1; 10 bases are a match to TRBD1. CDR3 length: 15 amino acids. The germline CDR1 and CDR2 sequences are SGHTA and FQGNSA. Trimming took 3 bases from V and 4 from J; bases not matched to a gene: 5. Here the CDR3 DNA reads TGTGCCAGCAGCTTCGACAGGGGGCATGGCACTGAAGCTTTCTTT. This codes for CASSFDRGHGTEAFF. Drawing the rest from reference TRBV7-2 and TRBJ1-1, the complete variable domain is GAGVSQSPSNKVTEKGKDVELRCDPISGHTALYWYRQSLGQGLEFLIYFQGNSAPDKSGLPSDRFSAERTGGSVSTLTIQRTQQEDSAVYLCASSFDRGHGTEAFFGQGTRLTVV.

This clone occurred a few times. The chain carries TRBV29-1 and TRBJ2-7, with D uncertain. The germline V gene has CDR1 SQVTM and CDR2 ANQGSEA. V lost 7 bases and J 3 bases, leaving 7 bases between the germline ends. This CDR3 has 10 residues. CDR3 region: CSAANYEQYF. DNA for the CDR3: TGCAGCGCCGCGAACTACGAGCAGTACTTC.

The chain joins TRBV6-1 to TRBJ2-7; 9 bases map to TRBD2. V lost 6 bases, J lost 2 bases, and 5 bases stayed unmatched. Germline CDR1 reads MNHNS; CDR2 reads SASEGT. This CDR3 spans 14 amino acids. The CDR3 DNA reads TGTGCCAGCAGCACCCGGACTAGCGCCTACGAGCAGTACTTC. Translating it yields CASSTRTSAYEQYF.

The chain is built from TRBV11-3 and TRBJ2-1, with 8 bases fitting TRBD1. The germline V gene encodes CDR1 SGHNT and CDR2 YENEEA. V lost 3 bases to trimming and J lost 7 bases; unmatched junction nucleotides: 5. The CDR3 is made up of 14 amino acids. The DNA for the CDR3 is TGTGCCAGCAGCTTCGGACAGGGTAAAAATGAGCAGTTCTTC. The encoded protein is CASSFGQGKNEQFF. Full variable domain (remainder filled in from reference TRBV11-3 and TRBJ2-1): EAGVVQSPRYKIIEKKQPVAFWCNPISGHNTLYWYLQNLGQGPELLIRYENEEAVDDSQLPKDRFSAERLKGVDSTLKIQPAELGDSAVYLCASSFGQGKNEQFFGPGTRLTVL.

CDR3 region: CASRLEGNTEAFF. CDR3 bases: TGTGCCAGCAGATTGGAGGGGAACACTGAAGCTTTCTTT. The chain employs TRBV6-1 and TRBJ1-1, with D hard to call. This CDR3 region has 13 residues. The germline CDR1 and CDR2 sequences are MNHNS and SASEGT. Trimming removed 6 bases from V and 1 base from J, with 9 bases in between.

The CDR3 region is CASSSGTSGGWDTQYF. The CDR3 nucleotides are TGTGCCAGCAGCTCCGGGACTAGCGGGGGGTGGGATACGCAGTATTTT. The rearrangement links TRBV11-2 to TRBJ2-3; 15 bases are a match to TRBD2. Germline loops: CDR1 SGHAT, CDR2 FQNNGV. Trimming at V came to 4 bases and at J to 6 bases, leaving 5 bases not matched to a gene. The CDR3 is 16 residues long.

The V and J genes are TRBV6-5 and TRBJ2-1, with D perhaps matching TRBD2 (6 bases). V was cut by 7 bases and J by 8 bases, with 18 bases left in between. In germline, CDR1 is MNHEY, CDR2 SVGAGI. The CDR3 covers 14 residues. CDR3 sequence (DNA): TGTGCCAGCACCCTCCGGGACTCAAGGGATGAGCAGTTCTTC. Translating it yields CASTLRDSRDEQFF.

This clone was observed a handful of times. The rearrangement joins TRBV29-1 to TRBJ2-3; D is uncertain. CDR1 is SQVTM, CDR2 ANQGSEA, per germline. V gave up 3 bases and J gave up 1 base, with 11 bases separating them. The CDR3 is made up of 14 amino acids. The CDR3 sequence is CSVERPAGTDTQYF. The CDR3 DNA follows: TGCAGCGTTGAGAGGCCCGCCGGCACAGATACGCAGTATTTT.

This clone was seen only a few times. The J gene is TRBJ1-1, the V gene TRBV5-1, with D tentatively TRBD1 (5 bases). Germline V gives CDR1 SGHRS, CDR2 YFSETQ. There are 15 residues in the CDR3. The V end was cut by 4 bases, the J end by 6 bases, with 19 bases between. The DNA for the CDR3 is TGCGCCAGCAGCCTGATCCCGGGGGAATCGGCTGAAGCTTTCTTT. Its protein is CASSLIPGESAEAFF.

This clone was counted between two and nine times. This chain uses TRBV19 with TRBJ2-3; 10 positions agree with TRBD2. This CDR3 is built from 15 residues. J lost 4 bases, V lost 4 bases, and 5 bases had no gene match. Germline CDR1 and CDR2: LNHDA and SQIVND (reference sequence). The CDR3 region is CASSSPSGSADTQYF. DNA of the CDR3: TGTGCCAGTAGTAGTCCTAGCGGGAGTGCAGATACGCAGTATTTT.

In its sample, this clone was seen a few times. DNA for the CDR3: TGTGCCAGCAGCCAAGGGGCTCGTGAGCAGTACTTC. Translation: CASSQGAREQYF. This chain uses TRBV28 with TRBJ2-7, with a tentative D call TRBD1 (5 bases). CDR1 and CDR2 from the germline V gene are MDHEN and SYDVKM. Trimming took off 6 bases at V and 7 bases at J, with 13 bases between the two ends. The CDR3 runs to 12 residues.

Many counts were recorded for this clone. The chain employs TRBV5-1 and TRBJ2-6, with a tentative D call TRBD2 (6 bases). The CDR3 is 16 residues long. V was shortened by 2 bases and J by 2 bases, with 11 bases between the two germline ends. Germline V CDR1 and CDR2: SGHRS, YFSETQ. The CDR3 DNA follows: TGCGCCAGCAGCTTAGGAGGGTCAGCTGGGGCCAACGTCCTGACTTTC. Residues: CASSLGGSAGANVLTF.

The chain couples TRBV18 to TRBJ2-5; D is perhaps TRBD2 (6 bases). The CDR3 loop spans 13 amino acids. V lost 2 bases to trimming and J lost 5 bases, with 9 bases between them. The germline CDR1 and CDR2 sequences are KGHSH and LQKENI. The CDR3 loop reads CASSPGLKETQYF. The CDR3 DNA reads TGTGCCAGCTCACCAGGACTAAAGGAGACCCAGTACTTC.

The chain employs TRBV5-4 and TRBJ2-7; D may be TRBD2 (6 bases). CDR1 SGHNT and CDR2 YYREEE come from the germline V gene (reference sequence). This CDR3 has 15 amino acids. With 2 bases removed from V and 0 bases from J, the gap between germline ends came to 12 bases. CDR3 nucleotide sequence: TGTGCCAGCAGCTTAGGAGGGACTGGCTCCTACGAGCAGTACTTC. The encoded protein is CASSLGGTGSYEQYF. Using reference TRBV5-4 and TRBJ2-7 for the parts outside the CDR3, the full variable domain is ETGVTQSPTHLIKTRGQQVTLRCSSQSGHNTVSWYQQALGQGPQFIFQYYREEENGRGNFPPRFSGLQFPNYSSELNVNALELDDSALYLCASSLGGTGSYEQYFGPGTRLTVT.

The chain couples TRBV2 to TRBJ1-2; TRBD1 agrees at 11 bases. After removal of 6 bases from V and 6 bases from J, the junction contained 6 bases not matched to a gene. The CDR3 has 14 amino acids. Germline-derived CDR1 and CDR2 are SNHLY and FYNNEI. DNA of the CDR3: TGTGCCAGCAGCGGACAGGGGGCTGGAGATGGCTACACCTTC. Its protein is CASSGQGAGDGYTF.

This clone was seen a few times. The chain carries TRBV11-3 and TRBJ2-3; the match to TRBD2 covers 16 bases. The trim removed 6 bases at V and 4 bases at J, leaving 7 bases unmatched. The CDR3 contains 17 residues. From germline, CDR1 is SGHNT and CDR2 YENEEA. The CDR3 region has the DNA TGTGCCAGCAGACCGGGACTAGCGGGAGGGCCCGCAGATACGCAGTATTTT. Amino acid sequence: CASRPGLAGGPADTQYF.

DNA of the CDR3: TGTGCCAGCAGCTTTGTCCGGACAGGGGGCGAGCAGTACTTC. Its protein is CASSFVRTGGEQYF. The J gene is TRBJ2-7, the V gene TRBV7-2; 10 bases match TRBD1. After removal of 3 bases from V and 6 bases from J, the junction contained 5 bases not matched to a gene. The CDR3 is 14 residues long. In germline, CDR1 is SGHTA, CDR2 FQGNSA. Full variable domain (rest looked up from reference TRBV7-2 and TRBJ2-7): GAGVSQSPSNKVTEKGKDVELRCDPISGHTALYWYRQSLGQGLEFLIYFQGNSAPDKSGLPSDRFSAERTGGSVSTLTIQRTQQEDSAVYLCASSFVRTGGEQYFGPGTRLTVT.

Note on this clone: The junction shows a germline mismatch at one end, possibly a read error. V and J are TRBV4-3 and TRBJ2-7; D call uncertain. The CDR3 covers 13 residues. Per germline, CDR1 LGHNA and CDR2 YSLEER. CDR3 region: CASSQDLKLDLSF. In DNA, the CDR3 is TGCGCCAGCAGCCAAGATCTGAAGCTAGATCTATCCTTC.

The gene calls are TRBV25-1 and TRBJ1-2; the match to TRBD1 covers 8 bases. This CDR3 is 15 amino acids long. The germline CDR1 and CDR2 sequences are MGHDK and SYGVNS. With 5 bases clipped from V and 4 bases from J, the junction kept 9 bases outside the gene matches. DNA of the CDR3: TGTGCCAGCAGTCCCGCCGGACAGGGTGCCTATGGCTACACCTTC. Translating it yields CASSPAGQGAYGYTF.

This clone was seen a handful of times. This chain links TRBV29-1 with TRBJ2-5; 8 nucleotides align to TRBD1. With V trimmed by 7 bases and J by 2 bases, 6 bases remained unmatched. The germline gives CDR1 SQVTM, CDR2 ANQGSEA. CDR3 size: 13 residues. The CDR3 spells CSAGTGPQETQYF. The CDR3 DNA sequence: TGCAGCGCCGGGACAGGCCCTCAAGAGACCCAGTACTTC.

This clone was observed a handful of times. This chain connects TRBV7-2 to TRBJ2-7, with TRBD1 matching 11 bases. Looked up from germline, CDR1 is SGHTA and CDR2 is FQGNSA. The V and J ends lost 2 bases and 4 bases, in that order; junction bases with no gene match: 7. The CDR3 contains 16 residues. The CDR3 DNA reads as TGTGCCAGCAGCTTAACTGGGGGGACAGGGGGTTACGAGCAGTACTTC. Amino acids: CASSLTGGTGGYEQYF.

This clone was seen more than once but under ten times. This chain links TRBV6-6 with TRBJ2-7; 7 nucleotides agree with TRBD1. CDR1 MNHNY and CDR2 SVGAGI come from the germline V gene (reference sequence). V shed 7 bases and J 6 bases; nucleotides not matched to a gene: 6. The CDR3 length is 12 residues. CDR3 in amino acids: CASNRQGGEQYF. CDR3 DNA sequence: TGTGCCAGCAATCGACAGGGCGGCGAGCAGTACTTC.

The chain combines TRBV7-8 with TRBJ1-2, with 7 bases fitting TRBD1. CDR1 SGHVS and CDR2 FQNEAQ come from the germline V gene. Trimming removed 5 bases from V and 0 bases from J; junction bases left unmatched: 3. This CDR3 region has 14 residues. This CDR3 reads CASSVGQTNYGYTF. In nucleotides, the CDR3 is TGTGCCAGCAGCGTGGGACAGACTAACTATGGCTACACCTTC. Using reference TRBV7-8 and TRBJ1-2 for the parts outside the CDR3, the full variable domain is GAGVSQSPRYKVAKRGQDVALRCDPISGHVSLFWYQQALGQGPEFLTYFQNEAQLDKSGLPSDRFFAERPEGSVSTLKIQRTQQEDSAVYLCASSVGQTNYGYTFGSGTRLTVV.

This chain connects TRBV7-2 to TRBJ1-6; a weak D match, TRBD1 (6 bases). Trimming stripped 2 bases from V and 8 bases from J, with 13 bases between. From germline, CDR1 is SGHTA and CDR2 FQGNSA. The CDR3 consists of 15 residues. Written as DNA, the CDR3 is TGTGCCAGCAGCTTACAAGGGGGTAGGGATTCACCCCTCCACTTT. Translation gives CASSLQGGRDSPLHF.